The rows below give T cell receptor beta chains drawn from one sample of a study of immune evolution from preneoplasia to lung adenocarcinoma. Clones were read by immunoSEQ multiplex PCR, and TCRdb kept only the in-frame ones, dropping some. Of some 5,600 clones in the sample, about 73% were seen once. Input material: FFPE lung adenocarcinoma in situ tissue. The receptor set was obtained from a person aged 60 to 85 with lung adenocarcinoma. Both conserved end residues are part of each CDR3. A D gene is named only where the DNA matches it firmly. Expanded clones are given a class, and other clones once, few, many or no size at all.

-	TRBV7-9	TRBJ1-1	few	TGTGCCAGCAGCTTATCCAGAGAGACTGAAGCTTTCTTT	CASSLSRETEAFF
-	TRBV10-1	TRBJ1-5	once	TGCGCCAGCAGTGAGGCCCGGGAGGAGCTCTCACGGAACAACCATCAGCCCCAGCATTTT	CASSEAREELSRNNHQPQHF
TRBD1	TRBV4-3	TRBJ1-1	-	TGCGCCAGCAGCCAAGGAATAGAGGGACAGGAAGCTTTCTTT	CASSQGIEGQEAFF
TRBD2	TRBV7-2	TRBJ2-3	-	TGTGCCAGCAGCCCCTGGACTAGCGGGGGGGACACAGATACGCAGTATTTT	CASSPWTSGGDTDTQYF
-	TRBV7-2	TRBJ1-1	-	TGTGCCAGCAGCTTAACGGCAGGGGATACTGAAGCTTTCTTT	CASSLTAGDTEAFF
TRBD2	TRBV5-1	TRBJ2-1	once	TGCGCCAGCAGCTTGGCGGGGGGAACTCAAGGGGAGCAGTTCTTC	CASSLAGGTQGEQFF
TRBD1	TRBV5-1	TRBJ1-6	-	TGCGCCAGCAGCACACAGGGGGCAGTTAATTCACCCCTCCACTTT	CASSTQGAVNSPLHF
-	TRBV11-3	TRBJ1-1	-	TGTGCCAGCAGCTTAGATGGGGGGAGTGACACTGAAGCTTTCTTT	CASSLDGGSDTEAFF
-	TRBV6-6	TRBJ2-2	-	TGTGCCAGCAGCTCCCAGGCCGGAGGGGAGCTGTTTTTT	CASSSQAGGELFF
-	TRBV23-1	TRBJ2-2	large	TGCGCCAGCAGTCAACCCGACAGGCTACAAACTAAAATAGGGGAGCTGTTTTTT	CASSQPDRLQTKIGELFF
-	TRBV6-6	TRBJ2-2	few	TGTGCCAGCAGTCGCCTGGGGGGGGCGGTCGGGGAGCTGTTTTTT	CASSRLGGAVGELFF
TRBD1	TRBV27	TRBJ1-1	-	TGTGCCAGCAACCCTTTGGGACAGGGTGGGAACACTGAAGCTTTCTTT	CASNPLGQGGNTEAFF
TRBD1	TRBV2	TRBJ2-7	-	TGTGCCAGCAGTAAGTACAGGGGGCTGTACGAGCAGTACTTC	CASSKYRGLYEQYF
TRBD1	TRBV7-9	TRBJ2-7	few	TGTGCCAGCAGCACGGGGACAGGGGGGTCAGGAGAGCAGTACTTC	CASSTGTGGSGEQYF
-	TRBV2	TRBJ1-1	-	TGTGCCAGCAGTGCGGGAGACATAATTCCCGGTGAAGCTTTCTTT	CASSAGDIIPGEAFF
-	TRBV27	TRBJ2-7	-	TGTGCCAGCAGTTTACAGGGTAAGCGCTACGAGCAGTACTTC	CASSLQGKRYEQYF
-	TRBV5-1	TRBJ2-1	large	TGCGCCAGCAGTTCCCAGGTTAGCTCCTACAATGAGCAGTTCTTC	CASSSQVSSYNEQFF
TRBD1	TRBV6-1	TRBJ1-2	-	TGTGCCAGCAGTCGGGACAGACAAACTGCCTACACCTTC	CASSRDRQTAYTF
-	TRBV7-8	TRBJ1-4	-	TGTGCCAGCAGCTTAGCGGGCAGATACGATGAAAAACTGTTTTTT	CASSLAGRYDEKLFF
-	TRBV6-1	TRBJ2-2	-	TGTGCCGGAGGGACAATCAGCACCGGGGAGCTGTTTTTT	CAGGTISTGELFF
-	TRBV30	TRBJ2-7	-	TGTGCCTGGAGTGCCCGCAAGGGGGGGGGAGCCTACGAGCAGTACTTC	CAWSARKGGGAYEQYF
-	TRBV28	TRBJ1-2	-	TGTGCCAGCAGTTTGGGGCAGAACTATGGCTACACCTTC	CASSLGQNYGYTF
-	TRBV11-3	TRBJ2-2	-	TGTGCCAGCACCGACAGACCTGACACCGGGGAGCTGTTTTTT	CASTDRPDTGELFF